These 12 T cell receptor beta chains share one sample of origin, sequenced in a study of T cells after yellow fever vaccination. Each CDR3 protein gets one entry after TCRdb re-called the 5' RACE reads with MiXCR. In the table there are 150,000 to 200,000 distinct CDR3 sequences, about 10% of which are singletons. The specimen comprised CD8+ T cells sorted from PBMCs, sampled 15 days after the yellow fever booster vaccination. These receptors were taken from a man aged 18 to 30 who received the YFV17D yellow fever vaccine.

This rearrangement joins TRBV20-1 to TRBJ2-1, with D unclear. There are 13 residues in the CDR3. From germline, CDR1 is DFQATT and CDR2 SNEGSKA (reference sequence). Trimming took off 6 bases at V and 0 bases at J, with 9 bases between the two ends. Here the CDR3 reads CSARAYSYNEQFF. Written as DNA, the CDR3 is TGCAGTGCGCGAGCGTACTCCTACAATGAGCAGTTCTTC.

The chain is built from TRBV4-1 and TRBJ1-1, with D possibly TRBD1 on 6 matching bases. This CDR3 is 15 amino acids long. CDR1 MGHRA and CDR2 YSYEKL come from the germline V gene. Trimming stripped 4 bases from V and 1 base from J, with 13 bases between. For the CDR3, the DNA is TGCGCCAGCAGCCTGAGGGGGGGGAAGAACACTGAAGCTTTCTTT. Translated: CASSLRGGKNTEAFF.

The chain has TRBV6-5 and TRBJ2-6, with 7 bases aligning to TRBD1. The ends lost 10 bases at V and 2 bases at J; junction bases unmatched: 11. This CDR3 region has 16 residues. CDR1 is MNHEY, CDR2 SVGAGI, per germline. CDR3 sequence reads: CATRTGSTAGANVLTF. In DNA form, the CDR3 reads TGTGCCACTAGGACAGGTTCGACGGCTGGGGCCAACGTCCTGACTTTC.

CDR3 amino acids: CASSSGLAGMMQYF. In DNA form, the CDR3 reads TGTGCCAGCAGCTCGGGACTAGCGGGGATGATGCAGTATTTT. The V gene is TRBV7-9, the J gene TRBJ2-3; 13 positions match TRBD2. The germline gives CDR1 SEHNR, CDR2 FQNEAQ (reference sequence). This CDR3 contains 14 residues. V gave up 4 bases and J gave up 11 bases; unmatched junction bases: 6.

Many counts were recorded for this clonotype. V usage is TRBV5-5 and J usage is TRBJ2-7; D gene unclear. The CDR3 sequence is 12 residues long. V was clipped by 4 bases and J by 0 bases, with 5 bases between them. The germline V gene encodes CDR1 SGHKS and CDR2 YYEKEE (reference sequence). CDR3 residues: CASSLTSYEQYF. The CDR3 nucleotides are TGTGCCAGCAGCCTCACCTCCTACGAGCAGTACTTC.

The rearrangement uses TRBV7-6 and TRBJ2-5; D may be TRBD1 (5 bases). From germline, CDR1 is SGHVS and CDR2 FNYEAQ. The CDR3 loop spans 16 amino acids. Trimming took 1 base from V and 1 from J, leaving 13 bases between them. CDR3 sequence reads: CASSLVLPGRQETQYF. CDR3 nucleotide sequence: TGTGCCAGCAGCTTAGTTCTCCCAGGGCGCCAAGAGACCCAGTACTTC. The full variable domain, with the rest looked up from reference TRBV7-6 and TRBJ2-5, is GAGVSQSPRYKVTKRGQDVALRCDPISGHVSLYWYRQALGQGPEFLTYFNYEAQQDKSGLPNDRFSAERPEGSISTLTIQRTEQRDSAMYRCASSLVLPGRQETQYFGPGTRLLVL.

This chain uses TRBV12-3 or TRBV12-4 with TRBJ1-1, with D hard to call. The CDR3 is 12 amino acids. V lost 8 bases to trimming and J lost 1 base, with 8 bases between them. CDR3 residues: CASLKGNTEAFF. CDR3 DNA: TGTGCCAGCCTAAAGGGGAACACTGAAGCTTTCTTT.

This clonotype turned up a few times. V is TRBV6-2 or TRBV6-3 and J is TRBJ2-7; 8 bases are shared with TRBD1. Per the germline V gene, CDR1 is MNHEY and CDR2 is SVGEGT. Losses at the gene ends were 0 bases for V and 6 bases for J; bases not matched to a gene: 7. This CDR3 is built from 15 residues. The CDR3 DNA reads TGTGCCAGCAGTTACTCGATCGCCAGGGGGCCCGAGCAGTACGTC. It translates to CASSYSIARGPEQYV.

The chain employs TRBV29-1 and TRBJ1-2; TRBD1 is a possible D gene (6 bases). This CDR3 region has 14 residues. The V gene lost 0 bases and the J gene lost 6 bases, with 14 bases spanning the gap. The germline CDR1 and CDR2 sequences are SQVTM and ANQGSEA. CDR3 coding DNA: TGCAGCGTTGAAGATCAGTACCGACAGGATGGCTACACCTTC. Translated: CSVEDQYRQDGYTF. Complete variable domain (other parts from reference TRBV29-1 and TRBJ1-2): SAVISQKPSRDICQRGTSLTIQCQVDSQVTMMFWYRQQPGQSLTLIATANQGSEATYESGFVIDKFPISRPNLTFSTLTVSNMSPEDSSIYLCSVEDQYRQDGYTFGSGTRLTVV.

This rearrangement joins TRBV4-3 to TRBJ1-5, with D unresolved. The ends were cut back, 1 base at V and 1 base at J, with 8 bases in the middle. This CDR3 is built from 15 residues. In germline, CDR1 is LGHNA, CDR2 YSLEER. Here the CDR3 reads CASSQVFYSNQPQHF. The CDR3 bases are TGCGCCAGCAGCCAAGTTTTCTACAGCAATCAGCCCCAGCATTTT.

This clonotype showed up just a few times. The chain uses TRBV7-9 and TRBJ1-1; 9 positions agree with TRBD1. Germline lookup yields CDR1 SEHNR and CDR2 FQNEAQ (reference sequence). This CDR3 contains 12 residues. Germline trimming cut 11 bases from V and 5 bases from J; bases unmatched to any gene: 6. The CDR3 reads CAVQGANTEAFF. The CDR3 bases are TGTGCCGTACAGGGGGCGAATACTGAAGCTTTCTTT.

This clonotype was recorded a few times. This chain uses TRBV28 with TRBJ2-4, with TRBD2 matching 8 bases. In germline, CDR1 is MDHEN, CDR2 SYDVKM. Unmatched junction bases numbered 13, after V lost 5 bases and J lost 7 bases. The CDR3 runs 16 residues. The CDR3: CASSPLGDLAGNIQYF. CDR3 in DNA: TGTGCCAGCAGTCCCCTGGGGGACTTAGCGGGGAACATTCAGTACTTC.